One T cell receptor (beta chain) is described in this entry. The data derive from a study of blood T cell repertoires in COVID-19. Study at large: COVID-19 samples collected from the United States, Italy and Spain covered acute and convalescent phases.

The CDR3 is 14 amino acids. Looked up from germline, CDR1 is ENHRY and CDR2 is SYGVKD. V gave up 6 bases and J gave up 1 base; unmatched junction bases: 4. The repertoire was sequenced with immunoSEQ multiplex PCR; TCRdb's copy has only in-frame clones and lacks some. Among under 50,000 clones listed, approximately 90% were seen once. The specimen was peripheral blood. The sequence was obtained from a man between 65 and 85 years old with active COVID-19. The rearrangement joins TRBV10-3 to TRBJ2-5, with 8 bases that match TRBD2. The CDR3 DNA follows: TGTGCCATCAGGGATAGCGGGGCCCAAGAGACCCAGTACTTC. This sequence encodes CAIRDSGAQETQYF.